Sequencing of this T cell receptor beta chain was carried out in a study of T cell repertoires in cytomegalovirus infection. Study as a whole: Public TCR beta signature analysis indicated the presence of both CMV infection and matching HLA type.

TCRdb recomputed calls from the reads with MiXCR, one row per CDR3 protein. The data hold 200,000 or so distinct CDR3 sequences, with 15% to 20% observed a single time. The germline V gene encodes CDR1 MGHRA and CDR2 YSYEKL. The CDR3 extends over 15 amino acids. V lost 1 base and J 0 bases, leaving 10 bases between the germline ends. The source of this sequence is a human donor in good health (CMV status not recorded). Some clones in this sample may be carry-over from other donors' samples. This chain links TRBV4-1 with TRBJ2-7; TRBD2 might be the D (6 bases). The sample was PBMCs. The CDR3 spells CASSQGGLSSYEQYF. The DNA for the CDR3 is TGCGCCAGCAGCCAAGGGGGACTTAGCTCCTACGAGCAGTACTTC.